These 3 T cell receptor beta chains originate from one sample sequenced in a study of blood T cell repertoires in COVID-19. Profiled with immunoSEQ multiplex PCR; TCRdb holds only in-frame clones, not every one. This sample has 150,000 to 200,000 clones, with more than 75% found just once. The sample was peripheral blood. Receptor source: a woman aged 55 to 70 with COVID-19, enrolled during active disease.

The chain is built from TRBV18 and TRBJ2-2, with 9 positions matching TRBD2. The CDR3 spans 15 residues. The germline CDR1 and CDR2 sequences are KGHSH and LQKENI. V lost 3 bases, J lost 4 bases, and 3 bases stayed unmatched. CDR3 DNA sequence: TGTGCCAGCTCACCGAGCGGGGGGCCCACCGGGGAGCTGTTTTTT. Encoded protein: CASSPSGGPTGELFF.

The rearrangement uses TRBV5-4 and TRBJ2-7; D possibly corresponds to TRBD1 (6 bases). The germline CDR1 and CDR2 sequences are SGHNT and YYREEE (reference sequence). The CDR3 has 12 amino acids. Deletions cut 7 bases from V and 4 bases from J, with 12 bases between. The chain's CDR3 is CASGTGKYEQYF. For the CDR3, the DNA is TGTGCCAGCGGTACAGGGAAATACGAGCAGTACTTC.

The chain carries TRBV19 and TRBJ2-5; 8 bases fit TRBD1. The CDR3 length is 13 residues. V shed 6 bases, J shed 4 bases, and the junction held 4 bases outside the gene matches. Germline CDR1 is LNHDA and CDR2 is SQIVND (reference sequence). The CDR3 here is CASRNRGSETQYF. The DNA for the CDR3 is TGTGCCAGTAGGAACAGGGGGTCAGAGACCCAGTACTTC.